This T cell receptor (beta chain) was sequenced during a study of Graves' ophthalmopathy and Graves' hyperthyroidism. As the template, RNA transcripts were used to amplify TCR beta CDR3 regions. The authors performed first-round RT-PCR with HTBI primers and then a second-round multiplex PCR. TCRdb re-called the multiplex PCR reads with MiXCR, one entry per CDR3 protein. In the table there are over a million distinct CDR3 sequences, 35% to 40% of which are singletons. Broader study findings: Distinction of ophthalmopathy from stable hyperthyroidism by a 13-signature model reached 87.88% sensitivity and 75% to 83% specificity. This model predicted ophthalmopathy progression (sensitivity approximately 68%, specificity around 72%).

This clonotype has just a few counts. Its cognate antigen is unknown. Aged 18 to 65, hyperthyroidism patients had new diagnoses of under 2 months' duration. The CDR3 loop spans 15 amino acids. J gave up 9 bases and V 10 bases, and 15 bases lay outside the gene matches. Germline assignment: CDR1 MNHEY and CDR2 SVGAGI. Sequenced: peripheral blood or thyroid tissue (not recorded which). This rearrangement joins TRBV6-5 to TRBJ1-5; 10 nucleotides match TRBD1. The TCR was taken from an adult man with Graves' hyperthyroidism. CDR3 region: CATSKDRGMFLPQHF. As DNA, the CDR3 is TGTGCCACCTCGAAGGACAGGGGGATGTTTCTGCCCCAGCATTTT.